This entry lists 9 T cell receptor beta chains sequenced from one sample in a study of blood T cell repertoires in COVID-19. The repertoire was sequenced with immunoSEQ multiplex PCR; TCRdb's copy has only in-frame clones and lacks some. This table has tens of thousands of clones, around 90% appearing once. Sequences were obtained from peripheral blood. The receptors derive from a man aged 50 or older with acute or convalescent COVID-19.

This rearrangement joins TRBV20-1 to TRBJ1-2; D may be TRBD1 (5 bases). V was clipped by 6 bases and J by 9 bases, with 14 bases between them. The germline V gene encodes CDR1 DFQATT and CDR2 SNEGSKA (reference sequence). The CDR3 is 11 residues long. CDR3 sequence reads: CSASPAGSYTF. As DNA, the CDR3 is TGCAGTGCCAGCCCTGCAGGGAGCTACACCTTC.

The J gene is TRBJ1-5, the V gene TRBV7-8; D call uncertain. The CDR3 sequence is 13 residues long. CDR1 is SGHVS, CDR2 FQNEAQ, per germline. V lost 4 bases and J 1 base, leaving 5 bases between the germline ends. The CDR3 nucleotides read TGTGCCAGCAGCTACTGGAGCAATCAGCCCCAGCATTTT. As protein: CASSYWSNQPQHF.

The V and J genes are TRBV4-3 and TRBJ1-6; 9 bases are a match to TRBD1. Germline V CDR1 and CDR2: LGHNA, YSLEER. CDR3 length: 13 amino acids. Germline trimming cut 4 bases from V and 8 bases from J; bases unmatched to any gene: 0. CDR3 in amino acids: CASSRDRDSPLHF. For the CDR3, the DNA is TGCGCCAGCAGCCGGGACAGGGATTCACCCCTCCACTTT.

V is TRBV18 and J is TRBJ2-3, with 11 bases identical to TRBD1. With V trimmed by 3 bases and J by 2 bases, 4 bases remained unmatched. Germline CDR1 and CDR2: KGHSH and LQKENI. The CDR3 runs 16 residues. The CDR3 region has the DNA TGTGCCAGCTCACCGGGGACAGGGGGATCCACAGATACGCAGTATTTT. This translates into CASSPGTGGSTDTQYF.

The chain couples TRBV30 to TRBJ1-1, with a possible D match to TRBD1 (6 bases). Trimming removed 3 bases at V and 5 bases at J, with 16 bases between. CDR3 length: 14 residues. Germline CDR1 GTSNPN, CDR2 SVGIG (reference sequence). The CDR3 is CAWSVLPGETEAFF. For the CDR3, the DNA is TGTGCCTGGAGCGTCCTTCCAGGGGAGACTGAAGCTTTCTTT.

The rearrangement links TRBV2 to TRBJ2-3, with 7 bases aligning to TRBD2. Germline V lookup: CDR1 SNHLY, CDR2 FYNNEI. The CDR3 has 14 amino acids. The junction had 6 bases not matched to a gene; V was cut back by 4 bases and J by 5 bases. The CDR3 DNA follows: TGTGCCAGCAGTGCCTACTTAGCGGGAGATACGCAGTATTTT. Amino acids: CASSAYLAGDTQYF.

The V and J genes are TRBV6-2 or TRBV6-3 and TRBJ1-6; D is ambiguous. This CDR3 is 16 amino acids long. V was pared by 0 bases and J by 9 bases, with 15 bases between. CDR1 is MNHEY, CDR2 SVGEGT, per germline. The CDR3 DNA reads TGTGCCAGCAGTTACTCGAGTCGGGGTGAGGGTTCACCCCTCCACTTT. Translating gives CASSYSSRGEGSPLHF.

The gene calls are TRBV29-1 and TRBJ2-3; 11 nucleotides match TRBD1. There are 15 residues in the CDR3. CDR1 and CDR2 (germline): SQVTM, ANQGSEA. The J segment lost 2 bases and the V segment lost 4 bases, leaving 5 bases of the junction unmatched. In DNA, the CDR3 is TGCAGCGTTGTCGGGACAGGGGGTTACACAGATACGCAGTATTTT. Its protein product is CSVVGTGGYTDTQYF.

This clone came up a few times. The rearrangement uses TRBV11-3 and TRBJ2-3; D ambiguous. Germline CDR1 is SGHNT and CDR2 is YENEEA. Trimming cost V 5 bases and J 1 base, with 10 bases left between them. The CDR3 is 14 amino acids. DNA for the CDR3: TGTGCCAGCAGCCCCCGTCGGGGCACAGATACGCAGTATTTT. It specifies CASSPRRGTDTQYF.